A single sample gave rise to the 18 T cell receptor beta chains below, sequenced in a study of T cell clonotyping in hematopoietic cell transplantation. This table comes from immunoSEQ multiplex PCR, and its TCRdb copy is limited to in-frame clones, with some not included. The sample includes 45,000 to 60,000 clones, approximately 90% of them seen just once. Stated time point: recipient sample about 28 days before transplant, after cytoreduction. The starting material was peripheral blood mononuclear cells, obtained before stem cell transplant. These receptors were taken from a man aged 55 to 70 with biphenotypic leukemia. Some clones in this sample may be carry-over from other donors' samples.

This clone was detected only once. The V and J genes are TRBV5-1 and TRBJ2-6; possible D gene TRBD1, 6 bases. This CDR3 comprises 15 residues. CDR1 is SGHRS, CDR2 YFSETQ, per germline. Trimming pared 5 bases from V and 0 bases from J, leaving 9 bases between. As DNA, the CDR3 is TGCGCCAGCAGGGACAGAAGCTCTGGGGCCAACGTCCTGACTTTC. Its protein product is CASRDRSSGANVLTF.

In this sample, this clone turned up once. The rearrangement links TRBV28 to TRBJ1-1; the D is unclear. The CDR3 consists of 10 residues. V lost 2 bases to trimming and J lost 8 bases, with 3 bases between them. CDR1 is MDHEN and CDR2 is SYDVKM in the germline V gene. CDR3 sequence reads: CASSLKEAFF. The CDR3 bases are TGTGCCAGCAGTTTAAAGGAAGCTTTCTTT.

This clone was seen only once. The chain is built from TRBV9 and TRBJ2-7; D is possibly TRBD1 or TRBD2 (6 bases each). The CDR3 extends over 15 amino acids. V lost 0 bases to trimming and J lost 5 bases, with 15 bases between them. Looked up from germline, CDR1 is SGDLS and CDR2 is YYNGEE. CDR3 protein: CASSVDRGLEHEQYF. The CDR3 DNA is TGTGCCAGCAGCGTAGATCGGGGGCTAGAGCACGAGCAGTACTTC.

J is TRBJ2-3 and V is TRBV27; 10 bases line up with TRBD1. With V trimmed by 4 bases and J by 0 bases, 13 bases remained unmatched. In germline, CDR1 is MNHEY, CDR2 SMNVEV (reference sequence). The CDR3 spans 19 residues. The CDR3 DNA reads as TGTGCCAGCAGTTGGCGACAGGGGGCCGAATACCTAAGCACAGATACGCAGTATTTT. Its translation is CASSWRQGAEYLSTDTQYF.

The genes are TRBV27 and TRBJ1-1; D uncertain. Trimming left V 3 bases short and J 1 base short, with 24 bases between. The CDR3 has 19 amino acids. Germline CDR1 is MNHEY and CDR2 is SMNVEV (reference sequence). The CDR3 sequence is CASSFWRGSFEPANTEAFF. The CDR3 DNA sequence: TGTGCCAGCAGTTTTTGGCGAGGGTCTTTCGAGCCTGCGAACACTGAAGCTTTCTTT.

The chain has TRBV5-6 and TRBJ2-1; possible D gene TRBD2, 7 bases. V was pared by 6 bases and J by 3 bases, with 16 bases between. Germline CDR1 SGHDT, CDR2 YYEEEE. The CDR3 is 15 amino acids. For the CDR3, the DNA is TGTGCCAGCACCCCCGAGGGGGGGCTCTACAATGAGCAGTTCTTC. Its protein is CASTPEGGLYNEQFF.

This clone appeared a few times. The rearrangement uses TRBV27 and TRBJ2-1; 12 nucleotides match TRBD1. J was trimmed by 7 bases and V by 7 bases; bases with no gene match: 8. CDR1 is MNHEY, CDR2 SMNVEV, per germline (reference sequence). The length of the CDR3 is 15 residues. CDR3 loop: CASTLGQGARNEQFF. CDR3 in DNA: TGTGCCAGCACCCTGGGACAGGGGGCAAGGAATGAGCAGTTCTTC.

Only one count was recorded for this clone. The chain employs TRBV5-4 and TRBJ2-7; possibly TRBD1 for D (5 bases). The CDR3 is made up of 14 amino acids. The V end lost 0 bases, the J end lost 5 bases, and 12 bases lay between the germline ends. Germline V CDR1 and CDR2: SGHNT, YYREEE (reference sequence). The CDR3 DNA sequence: TGTGCCAGCAGCTTGGGAGTTGAGGACAACGAGCAGTACTTC. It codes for CASSLGVEDNEQYF.

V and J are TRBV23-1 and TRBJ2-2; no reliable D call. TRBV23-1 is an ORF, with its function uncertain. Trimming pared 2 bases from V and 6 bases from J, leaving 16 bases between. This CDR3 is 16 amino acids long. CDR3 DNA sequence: TGCGCCAGCAGTCAAAGGTCAACCCCCCGGCCCGGGGAGCTGTTTTTT. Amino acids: CASSQRSTPRPGELFF.

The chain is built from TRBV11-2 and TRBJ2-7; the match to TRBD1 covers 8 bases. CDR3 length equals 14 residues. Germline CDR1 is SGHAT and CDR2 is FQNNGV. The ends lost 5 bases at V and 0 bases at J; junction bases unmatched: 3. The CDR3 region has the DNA TGTGCCAGCAGCCCGACAGGGGACTCCTACGAGCAGTACTTC. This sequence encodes CASSPTGDSYEQYF.

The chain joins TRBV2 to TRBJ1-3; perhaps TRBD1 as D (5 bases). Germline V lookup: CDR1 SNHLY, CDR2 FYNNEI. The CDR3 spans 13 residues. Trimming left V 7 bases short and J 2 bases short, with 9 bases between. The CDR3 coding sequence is TGTGCCAGCACTCGGGGCCCTGGAAACACCATATATTTT. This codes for CASTRGPGNTIYF.

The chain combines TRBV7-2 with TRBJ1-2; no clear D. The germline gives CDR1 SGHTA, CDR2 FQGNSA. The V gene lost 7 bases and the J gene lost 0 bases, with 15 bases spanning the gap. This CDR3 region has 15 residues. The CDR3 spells CASTSSGSSNYGYTF. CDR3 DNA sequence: TGTGCCAGCACATCTTCCGGGAGCTCTAACTATGGCTACACCTTC.

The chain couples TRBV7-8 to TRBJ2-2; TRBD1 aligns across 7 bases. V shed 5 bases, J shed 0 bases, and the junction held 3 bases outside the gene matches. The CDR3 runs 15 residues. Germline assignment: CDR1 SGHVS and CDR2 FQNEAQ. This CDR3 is CASSEDRTNTGELFF. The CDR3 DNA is TGTGCCAGCAGCGAGGACAGGACGAACACCGGGGAGCTGTTTTTT.

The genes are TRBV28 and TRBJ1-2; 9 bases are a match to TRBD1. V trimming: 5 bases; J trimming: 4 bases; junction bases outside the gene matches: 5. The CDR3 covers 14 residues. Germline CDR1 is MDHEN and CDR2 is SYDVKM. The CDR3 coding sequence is TGTGCCAGCAGTCACAGGGGGCAGAGCTATGGCTACACCTTC. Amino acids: CASSHRGQSYGYTF.

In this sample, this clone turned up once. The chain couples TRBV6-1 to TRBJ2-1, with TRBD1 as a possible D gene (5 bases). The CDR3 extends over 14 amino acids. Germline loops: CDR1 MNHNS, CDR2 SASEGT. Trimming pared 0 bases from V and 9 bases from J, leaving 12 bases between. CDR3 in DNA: TGTGCCAGCAGTGAAGCACTCGGTCAGGGTGAGCAGTTCTTC. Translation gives CASSEALGQGEQFF.

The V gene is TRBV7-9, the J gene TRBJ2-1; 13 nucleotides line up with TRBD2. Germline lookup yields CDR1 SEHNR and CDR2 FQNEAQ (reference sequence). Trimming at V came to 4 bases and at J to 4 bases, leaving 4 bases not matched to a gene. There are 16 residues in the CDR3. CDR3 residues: CASSSGTSGNYNEQFF. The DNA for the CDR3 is TGTGCCAGCAGCTCGGGGACTAGCGGGAATTACAATGAGCAGTTCTTC.

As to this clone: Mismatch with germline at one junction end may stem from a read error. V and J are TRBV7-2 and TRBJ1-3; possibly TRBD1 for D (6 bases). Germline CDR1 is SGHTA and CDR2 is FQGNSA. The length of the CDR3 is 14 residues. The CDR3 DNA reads TGTGCCAGCAGCTTAGAGGGCAGGGGAAGCACCATATATTTT. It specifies CASSLEGRGSTIYF. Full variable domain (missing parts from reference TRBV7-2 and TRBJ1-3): GAGVSQSPSNKVTEKGKDVELRCDPISGHTALYWYRQSLGQGLEFLIYFQGNSAPDKSGLPSDRFSAERTGGSVSTLTIQRTQQEDSAVYLCASSLEGRGSTIYFGEGSWLTVV.

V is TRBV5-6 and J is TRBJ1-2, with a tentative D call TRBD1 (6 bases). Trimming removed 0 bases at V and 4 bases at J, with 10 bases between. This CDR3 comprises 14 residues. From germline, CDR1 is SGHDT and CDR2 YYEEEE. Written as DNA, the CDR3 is TGTGCCAGCAGCTTGGCTCAGGACAGCTATGGCTACACCTTC. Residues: CASSLAQDSYGYTF. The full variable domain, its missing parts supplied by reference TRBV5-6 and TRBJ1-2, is DAGVTQSPTHLIKTRGQQVTLRCSPKSGHDTVSWYQQALGQGPQFIFQYYEEEERQRGNFPDRFSGHQFPNYSSELNVNALLLGDSALYLCASSLAQDSYGYTFGSGTRLTVV.